This TCR beta chain was identified during a study of CD8 T cells in ankylosing spondylitis. Study results and limitations: One TCR beta motif, made up of seven to nine highly homologous variants, appeared characteristic of ankylosing spondylitis blood. As for the disease-linked clones, they showed a CD8+ phenotype and occurred at relatively low frequencies in peripheral blood. Matched synovial fluid from ankylosing spondylitis patients was reported to be enriched for disease-linked clones.

Quantitative 5'-RACE was performed with molecular barcodes, and it yielded the TCR beta libraries. One entry per CDR3 protein, called by TCRdb with MiXCR from the 5' RACE reads. The sample yields roughly 40,000 distinct CDR3 sequences, about 11% seen once. This clonotype has ten or more counts. What it recognizes is unknown. The CDR3 is 13 residues long. Germline CDR1 is DFQATT and CDR2 is SNEGSKA (reference sequence). V was cut by 1 base and J by 0 bases, with 5 bases left in between. Sequencing was done on a sample of blood, either unsorted or a sorted T cell fraction (not recorded which). V gene TRBV20-1 combines with J gene TRBJ2-3; the D call may be TRBD1 or TRBD2 (5 bases each). The sequence was collected from a male donor with ankylosing spondylitis or in good health (not recorded which). The DNA of the CDR3 is TGCAGTGCTAGAGGGGACAGCACAGATACGCAGTATTTT. This codes for CSARGDSTDTQYF.